This section outlines one T cell receptor beta chain sequence together with its context. CDR3 length: 12 amino acids. Germline values: CDR1 PRHDT, CDR2 FYEKMQ (reference sequence). Trimming left V 2 bases short and J 8 bases short, with 9 bases between. The data were taken from a study of cytomegalovirus exposure and HLA in healthy donors. The donors were members of the validation cohort comprising over a hundred subjects, separate from the roughly 730-subject first cohort. Measured with immunoSEQ multiplex PCR; TCRdb has only the in-frame clones, and not every one. The repertoire holds more than 90,000 clones, with around 85% as singletons.

The receptor was derived from a man younger than 35 in good health and CMV-seropositive. The chain links TRBV13 to TRBJ2-5; D unclear. Sequencing was performed on PBMCs. The CDR3 coding sequence is TGTGCCAGCAGCTTACGGAGCAGAACCCAGTACTTC. Encoded protein: CASSLRSRTQYF.